Each of the 31 T cell receptor beta chains below was sequenced from the same sample in a study of spatial heterogeneity in lung cancer. The time point here: sample taken at primary tumor resection. Material for sequencing was whole RNA from tumor, nontumor lung or frozen PBMC, left unsorted. MiXCR, run by TCRdb on the 5' RACE reads, gives a single entry per CDR3 protein. The sample includes around 6,600 distinct CDR3 sequences, around 5% of them seen just once. The sample was normal lung tissue next to the tumor, taken at surgery. The receptors originated from a female donor with early-stage non-small cell lung cancer.

This clonotype was recorded many times. Because this beta chain is a stray read in a library intended to capture alpha chains, its abundance should not be given much weight. The chain recombines TRBV10-3 with TRBJ2-1, with D possibly being TRBD1 (6 bases). V was shortened by 6 bases and J by 10 bases, with 13 bases between the two germline ends. The CDR3 is 12 amino acids. The V gene's germline CDR1 is ENHRY and CDR2 SYGVKD. CDR3 DNA: TGTGCCATCAGGGACCAGGGGAGAGAGCAGTTCTTC. Its protein is CAIRDQGREQFF.

This clonotype was observed many times. This beta chain is an off-target read within a library intended for alpha chains, so its frequency means little. CDR3 protein: CASSLETFGQPQHF. The CDR3 nucleotides are TGCGCCAGCAGCTTGGAGACTTTTGGTCAGCCCCAGCATTTT. The rearrangement joins TRBV5-1 to TRBJ1-5; D is unresolved. CDR1 and CDR2 (germline): SGHRS, YFSETQ. With 0 bases removed from V and 6 bases from J, the gap between germline ends came to 10 bases. The CDR3 runs 14 residues.

In its sample, this clonotype was seen many times. Little can be read into the size of this beta chain, an off-target read in a library designed for alpha chains. This chain links TRBV18 with TRBJ2-3, with 8 positions matching TRBD2. The V segment lost 3 bases and the J segment 4 bases; nucleotides outside the gene matches: 3. The CDR3 loop spans 14 amino acids. CDR1 is KGHSH, CDR2 LQKENI, per germline. The CDR3, as DNA: TGTGCCAGCTCACCCCCTAGCGGGTCAGATACGCAGTATTTT. Encoded protein: CASSPPSGSDTQYF. The full variable domain, completed using reference TRBV18 and TRBJ2-3, is NAGVMQNPRHLVRRRGQEARLRCSPMKGHSHVYWYRQLPEEGLKFMVYLQKENIIDESGMPKERFSAEFPKEGPSILRIQQVVRGDSAAYFCASSPPSGSDTQYFGPGTRLTVL.

Note on this clonotype: This beta chain is off target for a library built for alpha chains, so its abundance means little. This rearrangement joins TRBV7-3 to TRBJ2-2; TRBD1 aligns across 7 bases. The CDR3 is made up of 14 amino acids. Germline trimming cut 3 bases from V and 8 bases from J; bases unmatched to any gene: 6. In germline, CDR1 is SGHTA, CDR2 FQGTGA. The CDR3 nucleotides read TGTGCCAGCAGCTTGAACAGGGGTGAAGGGGAGCTGTTTTTT. Protein: CASSLNRGEGELFF.

Note on this clonotype: This beta chain came through as a stray read in a library set up for alpha chains, and its size says little. The J gene is TRBJ2-7, the V gene TRBV11-2, with 7 bases identical to TRBD2. The CDR3 has 15 amino acids. CDR1 and CDR2 from the germline V gene are SGHAT and FQNNGV. The V gene end was trimmed by 2 bases and the J gene end by 3 bases; junction bases not matched to a gene: 7. The chain's CDR3 is CASSLNLADYYEQYF. In DNA form, the CDR3 reads TGTGCCAGCAGCTTAAACCTAGCGGACTACTACGAGCAGTACTTC.

Many counts were recorded for this clonotype. This beta chain is off target for a library built for alpha chains, so its abundance means little. The chain uses TRBV10-2 and TRBJ2-4; 14 nucleotides line up with TRBD2. Trimming removed 5 bases from V and 3 bases from J; junction bases left unmatched: 9. This CDR3 spans 18 amino acids. Germline CDR1 reads WSHSY; CDR2 reads SAAADI. CDR3 DNA sequence: TGCGCCAGCAGTTCGACTAGCGGGAGGGCCTTTGTCAAAAACATTCAGTACTTC. Translated: CASSSTSGRAFVKNIQYF.

Worth noting for this clonotype: Since it is a stray read in a library aimed at alpha chains, this beta chain has a size that is not meaningful. CDR3 sequence: CSARGEQGVQPQHF. The CDR3 DNA reads as TGCAGTGCTAGAGGGGAACAGGGGGTTCAGCCCCAGCATTTT. This rearrangement joins TRBV20-1 to TRBJ1-5, with TRBD1 matching 8 bases. Per the germline V gene, CDR1 is DFQATT and CDR2 is SNEGSKA (reference sequence). The V and J ends lost 1 base and 6 bases, in that order; junction bases with no gene match: 5. The CDR3 has 14 residues.

About this clonotype: As an off-target read in a library built for alpha chains, this beta chain has a frequency of little significance. The chain is built from TRBV28 and TRBJ2-2; D may match TRBD1 or TRBD2 (6 bases each). Germline-derived CDR1 and CDR2 are MDHEN and SYDVKM. V lost 1 base and J lost 2, with 11 bases in between. This CDR3 region has 16 residues. The chain's CDR3 is CASSLYRGLNTGELFF. The CDR3 DNA reads TGTGCCAGCAGTTTATACCGGGGGCTCAACACCGGGGAGCTGTTTTTT.

The table lists this clonotype with many counts. This beta chain is a stray read from a library made for alpha chains; its abundance is not meaningful. The rearrangement joins TRBV13 to TRBJ2-1; no clear D. The ends were cut back, 2 bases at V and 4 bases at J, with 6 bases in the middle. Germline CDR1 and CDR2: PRHDT and FYEKMQ (reference sequence). The CDR3 is 13 residues long. The CDR3 DNA follows: TGTGCCAGCAGCTTATCGACTTACAATGAGCAGTTCTTC. Translated, it gives CASSLSTYNEQFF.

This clonotype counts as medium-sized. This beta chain was picked up by a library intended for alpha chains and is off target, so its count carries little meaning. The chain recombines TRBV5-4 with TRBJ1-3; D gene ambiguous. The CDR3 sequence is 15 residues long. Germline V gene lookup returns CDR1 SGHNT and CDR2 YYREEE (reference sequence). V was pared by 2 bases and J by 0 bases, with 9 bases between. The CDR3 region has the DNA TGTGCCAGCAGCTTCGGGCCCCTCTCTGGAAACACCATATATTTT. Amino acid sequence: CASSFGPLSGNTIYF.

This clonotype is deemed medium-sized (0.01 to 0.1%). This beta chain came through as a stray read in a library set up for alpha chains, and its size says little. The chain links TRBV12-3 or TRBV12-4 to TRBJ2-1, with D unclear. This CDR3 contains 11 residues. V lost 7 bases and J lost 10, with 11 bases in between. In DNA form, the CDR3 reads TGTGCCAGCACCACTGGGAAGGAGCAGTTCTTC. It specifies CASTTGKEQFF.

This clonotype has more than one count but fewer than ten. Found in a library prepared for alpha chains, this beta chain is an off-target read, and its abundance has little meaning. J is TRBJ1-6 and V is TRBV12-3 or TRBV12-4, with D possibly TRBD1 on 6 matching bases. V was shortened by 3 bases and J by 6 bases, with 9 bases between the two germline ends. This CDR3 comprises 14 residues. In nucleotides, the CDR3 is TGTGCCAGCAGTTTTAAACAGGGTAATTCACCCCTCCACTTT. It codes for CASSFKQGNSPLHF.

Judged by abundance, this clonotype is medium-sized. The library was designed around alpha chains, so this beta chain is a stray read whose abundance carries little weight. V gene TRBV14 combines with J gene TRBJ1-1; the D is unclear. This CDR3 comprises 13 residues. Between the trimmed V and J ends, which lost 1 base and 10 bases, there was a span of 13 bases. Germline lookup yields CDR1 SGHDN and CDR2 FVKESK. CDR3 residues: CASSQATHIGAFF. The CDR3 DNA follows: TGTGCCAGCAGCCAAGCGACCCACATCGGAGCTTTCTTT.

As to this clonotype: This beta chain appears as a stray read in a library generated for alpha chains; its size is not informative. The chain has TRBV27 and TRBJ1-3; weak D call: TRBD1 (5 bases). V was pared by 5 bases and J by 5 bases, with 10 bases between. CDR3 length equals 13 residues. The germline V gene encodes CDR1 MNHEY and CDR2 SMNVEV (reference sequence). CDR3 sequence reads: CASSALDRNTIYF. For the CDR3, the DNA is TGTGCCAGCAGTGCGTTGGACAGAAACACCATATATTTT.

Sample share makes this clonotype medium-sized (0.01 to 0.1%). With the library built for alpha chains, this beta chain is off target and its frequency is not meaningful. V is TRBV7-9 and J is TRBJ2-7, with 9 bases aligning to TRBD2. With V trimmed by 5 bases and J by 2 bases, 7 bases remained unmatched. The CDR3 has 15 residues. Per the germline V gene, CDR1 is SEHNR and CDR2 is FQNEAQ (reference sequence). This CDR3 is CASSHRLAATYEQYF. The CDR3 DNA reads TGTGCCAGCAGCCACCGACTAGCGGCAACCTACGAGCAGTACTTC.

Comments on this clonotype: This beta chain is a stray sequence in a library constructed for alpha chains; its clone size is not meaningful. The DNA for the CDR3 is TGTGCCAGCAGCCCAACTAGCCGCAATGAGCAGTTCTTC. It specifies CASSPTSRNEQFF. The V and J genes are TRBV12-3 or TRBV12-4 and TRBJ2-1; maybe TRBD2 (6 bases). Between the trimmed V and J ends, which lost 6 bases and 6 bases, there was a span of 12 bases. CDR3 size: 13 residues.

By frequency in the sample, this clonotype is medium-sized. Found in a library prepared for alpha chains, this beta chain is an off-target read, and its abundance has little meaning. This chain uses TRBV28 with TRBJ2-2; 7 bases fit TRBD1. Trimming took 7 bases from V and 2 from J; bases not matched to a gene: 4. CDR1 and CDR2 (germline): MDHEN, SYDVKM. The CDR3 length is 14 residues. CDR3 in amino acids: CASITGDNTGELFF. In DNA form, the CDR3 reads TGTGCCAGCATTACAGGGGACAACACCGGGGAGCTGTTTTTT. Complete variable domain (other parts from reference TRBV28 and TRBJ2-2): DVKVTQSSRYLVKRTGEKVFLECVQDMDHENMFWYRQDPGLGLRLIYFSYDVKMKEKGDIPEGYSVSREKKERFSLILESASTNQTSMYLCASITGDNTGELFFGEGSRLTVL.

In its sample, this clonotype was seen many times. The library was built for alpha chains, so this beta chain is an off-target read and its size means little. The genes are TRBV5-1 and TRBJ2-2; D gene uncertain. This CDR3 contains 15 residues. The V and J ends lost 0 bases and 1 base respectively, with 7 bases between them. The germline V gene has CDR1 SGHRS and CDR2 YFSETQ. CDR3 DNA sequence: TGCGCCAGCAGCTTGGTACCGGGGAACACCGGGGAGCTGTTTTTT. This translates into CASSLVPGNTGELFF.

This clonotype qualifies as medium-sized. A library made for alpha chains picked up this beta chain off target, so its size means little. The chain is built from TRBV5-1 and TRBJ2-1; D is unclear. V dropped 3 bases and J dropped 2 bases, with 9 bases sitting between them. CDR3 length equals 14 residues. Germline V CDR1 and CDR2: SGHRS, YFSETQ. CDR3 bases: TGCGCCAGCAGCTCCGGGTTAGCCTACAATGAGCAGTTCTTC. This codes for CASSSGLAYNEQFF.

By sample fraction, this clonotype is medium-sized. As an off-target read in a library built for alpha chains, this beta chain has a frequency of little significance. The chain carries TRBV7-2 and TRBJ2-4, with 7 bases matching TRBD2. CDR1 is SGHTA and CDR2 is FQGNSA in the germline V gene. V lost 5 bases and J lost 5; bases outside the gene matches: 6. This CDR3 is built from 14 residues. The CDR3 loop reads CASSVGGVQNIQYF. As DNA, the CDR3 is TGTGCCAGCAGCGTTGGGGGGGTGCAAAACATTCAGTACTTC.

This clonotype is large (0.1 to 1%) in the sample. This beta chain appears as a stray read in a library generated for alpha chains; its size is not informative. V gene TRBV7-3 combines with J gene TRBJ2-5; D perhaps matches TRBD2 (6 bases). The length of the CDR3 is 15 residues. V was pared by 4 bases and J by 5 bases, with 17 bases between. Germline CDR1 is SGHTA and CDR2 is FQGTGA. CDR3 sequence reads: CASSSGTAGTETQYF. In DNA form, the CDR3 reads TGTGCCAGCAGCTCCGGGACTGCAGGGACGGAGACCCAGTACTTC. Together with reference TRBV7-3 and TRBJ2-5, the CDR3 gives the full variable domain: GAGVSQTPSNKVTEKGKYVELRCDPISGHTALYWYRQSLGQGPEFLIYFQGTGAADDSGLPNDRFFAVRPEGSVSTLKIQRTERGDSAVYLCASSSGTAGTETQYFGPGTRLLVL.

In this sample, this clonotype turned up many times. In a library made to pick up alpha chains, this beta chain is a stray read with a size that means little. This chain connects TRBV27 to TRBJ1-4, with D tentatively TRBD1 (6 bases). Trimming removed 4 bases from V and 8 bases from J, with 20 bases in between. The CDR3 contains 16 residues. From germline, CDR1 is MNHEY and CDR2 SMNVEV (reference sequence). CDR3 loop: CASSSFLQGGGEKLFF. Here the CDR3 DNA reads TGTGCCAGCAGTTCCTTCCTACAGGGTGGTGGCGAAAAACTGTTTTTT.

This clonotype rates as medium-sized. This beta chain slipped into a library made for alpha chains as a stray read, so its size is not meaningful. This chain joins TRBV10-3 and TRBJ2-3; 10 bases line up with TRBD2. The CDR3 is 14 residues long. V dropped 4 bases and J dropped 5; count of bases not matched to a gene: 3. Germline assignment: CDR1 ENHRY and CDR2 SYGVKD. CDR3 amino acids: CAISVVAGGDTQYF. As DNA, the CDR3 is TGTGCCATCAGTGTGGTAGCGGGAGGAGATACGCAGTATTTT.

This clonotype has at least ten counts. The size of this beta chain means little, since it is a stray read in a library made for alpha chains. The chain couples TRBV5-6 to TRBJ2-7; TRBD2 matches at 14 bases. The germline CDR1 and CDR2 sequences are SGHDT and YYEEEE. V dropped 4 bases and J dropped 2; count of bases not matched to a gene: 5. This CDR3 has 16 residues. The CDR3 region has the DNA TGTGCCAGCAGCCTTACGACTAGCGGGAGGGCCTACGAGCAGTACTTC. It is translated as CASSLTTSGRAYEQYF.

This clonotype is medium-sized within its sample. Little can be read into the size of this beta chain, an off-target read in a library designed for alpha chains. This chain uses TRBV11-2 with TRBJ2-7, with no clear D. Trimming pared 0 bases from V and 6 bases from J, leaving 9 bases between. Germline V gene lookup returns CDR1 SGHAT and CDR2 FQNNGV. The CDR3 length is 13 residues. CDR3 in amino acids: CASSLDYLSEQYF. In nucleotides, the CDR3 is TGTGCCAGCAGCTTAGACTATCTCTCCGAGCAGTACTTC.

This clonotype is categorized as medium-sized. This beta chain represents an off-target read in a library built for alpha chains; its size is of limited meaning. The chain carries TRBV28 and TRBJ2-2; D not resolved. Germline assignment: CDR1 MDHEN and CDR2 SYDVKM. The CDR3 spans 13 residues. V lost 6 bases and J lost 6, with 11 bases in between. In DNA form, the CDR3 reads TGTGCCAGCAGCCGGTCGGTCGCCGGGGAGCTGTTTTTT. This codes for CASSRSVAGELFF.

This clonotype was recorded at least ten times. This beta chain is an unintended read in a library built for alpha chains; its size means little. The V gene is TRBV10-2, the J gene TRBJ2-4, with a weak D call TRBD2 (7 bases). CDR3 length equals 12 residues. V was cut by 5 bases and J by 9 bases, with 11 bases left in between. Looked up from germline, CDR1 is WSHSY and CDR2 is SAAADI. The CDR3 DNA follows: TGCGCCAGCAGTTGGAGGGGGGGCATTCAGTACTTC. The encoded protein is CASSWRGGIQYF.

This clonotype was seen a few times. The size of this beta chain means little, since it is a stray read in a library made for alpha chains. The genes are TRBV20-1 and TRBJ2-7; D may be TRBD2 (5 bases). The CDR3 covers 14 residues. Between the trimmed V and J ends, which lost 0 bases and 1 base, there was a span of 10 bases. The germline V gene encodes CDR1 DFQATT and CDR2 SNEGSKA (reference sequence). CDR3 sequence reads: CSARDASGSYEQYF. The CDR3 nucleotides read TGCAGTGCTAGAGATGCCAGCGGTTCCTACGAGCAGTACTTC.

A remark on this clonotype: A much larger clone sits a single nucleotide away, making a read error possible. This beta chain slipped into a library made for alpha chains as a stray read, so its size is not meaningful. The chain recombines TRBV27 with TRBJ2-7; no clear D gene. V dropped 5 bases and J dropped 4 bases, with 9 bases sitting between them. The CDR3 consists of 12 residues. CDR1 is MNHEY and CDR2 is SMNVEV in the germline V gene (reference sequence). CDR3 sequence reads: CASSDGWYEQYF. The CDR3 DNA is TGTGCCAGCAGTGATGGGTGGTACGAGCAGTACTTC.

This clonotype was counted a few times. For a library built for alpha chains, this beta chain is a stray read; little rests on its size. The V and J genes are TRBV11-2 and TRBJ2-2; 8 nucleotides line up with TRBD2. Germline CDR1 reads SGHAT; CDR2 reads FQNNGV. V was clipped by 4 bases and J by 5 bases; unmatched bases: 6. This CDR3 has 15 amino acids. The CDR3 reads CASSYTSGLTGELFF. The CDR3 DNA sequence: TGTGCCAGCAGCTATACTAGCGGTTTAACCGGGGAGCTGTTTTTT.

This clonotype has only a few counts. Within a library made for alpha chains, this beta chain is off target, and its count is uninformative. The rearrangement uses TRBV5-1 and TRBJ1-5; 7 bases align to TRBD1. Germline loops: CDR1 SGHRS, CDR2 YFSETQ. The CDR3 sequence is 13 residues long. V was clipped by 4 bases and J by 4 bases; unmatched bases: 2. DNA for the CDR3: TGCGCCAGCAGCCCGGACAGGAATCAGCCCCAGCATTTT. This translates into CASSPDRNQPQHF.